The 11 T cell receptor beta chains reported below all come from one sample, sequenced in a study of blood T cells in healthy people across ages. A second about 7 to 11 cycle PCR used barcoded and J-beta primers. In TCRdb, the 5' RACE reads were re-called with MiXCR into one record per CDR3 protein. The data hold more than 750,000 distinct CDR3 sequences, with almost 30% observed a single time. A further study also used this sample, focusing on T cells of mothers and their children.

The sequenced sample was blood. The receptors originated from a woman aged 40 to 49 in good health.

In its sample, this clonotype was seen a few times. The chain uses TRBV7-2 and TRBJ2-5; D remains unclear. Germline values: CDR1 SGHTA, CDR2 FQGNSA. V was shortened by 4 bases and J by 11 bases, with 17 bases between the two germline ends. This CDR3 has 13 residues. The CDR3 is CASSSYHDNEQYF. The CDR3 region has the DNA TGTGCCAGCAGCTCCTACCATGACAATGAGCAGTACTTC. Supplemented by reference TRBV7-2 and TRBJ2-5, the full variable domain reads GAGVSQSPSNKVTEKGKDVELRCDPISGHTALYWYRQSLGQGLEFLIYFQGNSAPDKSGLPSDRFSAERTGGSVSTLTIQRTQQEDSAVYLCASSSYHDNEQYFGPGTRLLVL.

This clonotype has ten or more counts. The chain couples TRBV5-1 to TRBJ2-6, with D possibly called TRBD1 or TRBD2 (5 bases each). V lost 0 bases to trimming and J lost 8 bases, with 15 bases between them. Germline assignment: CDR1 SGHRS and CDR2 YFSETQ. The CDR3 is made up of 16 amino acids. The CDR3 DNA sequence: TGCGCCAGCAGCTTGGCTTACATGGGGGAATCCAACGTCCTGACTTTC. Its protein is CASSLAYMGESNVLTF.

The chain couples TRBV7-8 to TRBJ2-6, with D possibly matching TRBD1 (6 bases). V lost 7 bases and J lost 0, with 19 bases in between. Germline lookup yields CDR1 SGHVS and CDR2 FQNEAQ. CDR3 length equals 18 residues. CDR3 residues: CASKRTEGCDSGANVLTF. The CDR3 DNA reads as TGTGCCAGCAAGAGGACAGAAGGATGCGACTCTGGGGCCAACGTCCTGACTTTC. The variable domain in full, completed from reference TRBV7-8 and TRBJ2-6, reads GAGVSQSPRYKVAKRGQDVALRCDPISGHVSLFWYQQALGQGPEFLTYFQNEAQLDKSGLPSDRFFAERPEGSVSTLKIQRTQQEDSAVYLCASKRTEGCDSGANVLTFGAGSRLTVL.

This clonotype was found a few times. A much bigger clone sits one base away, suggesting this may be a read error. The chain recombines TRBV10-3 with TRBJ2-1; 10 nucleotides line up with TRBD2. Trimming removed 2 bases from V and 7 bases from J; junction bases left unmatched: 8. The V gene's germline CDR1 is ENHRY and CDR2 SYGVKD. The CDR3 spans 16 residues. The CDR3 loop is CAISESTSGTRNEQFF. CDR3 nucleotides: TGTGCCATCAGTGAGAGCACTAGCGGGACCCGTAATGAGCAGTTCTTC.

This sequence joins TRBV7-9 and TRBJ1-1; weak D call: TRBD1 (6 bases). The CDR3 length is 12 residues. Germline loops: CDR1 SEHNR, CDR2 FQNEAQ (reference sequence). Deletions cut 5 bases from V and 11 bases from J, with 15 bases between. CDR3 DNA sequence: TGTGCCAGCAGCCCGAGGGGGAGGGTTGCTTTCTTT. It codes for CASSPRGRVAFF.

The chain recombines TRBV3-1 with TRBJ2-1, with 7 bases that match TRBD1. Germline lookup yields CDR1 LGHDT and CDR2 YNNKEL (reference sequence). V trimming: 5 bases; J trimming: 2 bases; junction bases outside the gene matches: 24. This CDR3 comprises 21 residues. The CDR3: CASSSDRDRRNSFYPYNEQFF. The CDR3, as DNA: TGTGCCAGCAGCTCCGACAGGGATCGCCGTAATTCCTTTTATCCCTACAATGAGCAGTTCTTC.

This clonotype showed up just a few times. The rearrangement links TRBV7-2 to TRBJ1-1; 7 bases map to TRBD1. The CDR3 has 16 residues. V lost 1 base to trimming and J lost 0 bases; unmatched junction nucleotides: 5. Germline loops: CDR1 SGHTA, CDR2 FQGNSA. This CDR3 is CASSLVAGGVNTEAFF. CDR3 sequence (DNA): TGTGCCAGCAGCTTAGTCGCAGGGGGGGTGAACACTGAAGCTTTCTTT.

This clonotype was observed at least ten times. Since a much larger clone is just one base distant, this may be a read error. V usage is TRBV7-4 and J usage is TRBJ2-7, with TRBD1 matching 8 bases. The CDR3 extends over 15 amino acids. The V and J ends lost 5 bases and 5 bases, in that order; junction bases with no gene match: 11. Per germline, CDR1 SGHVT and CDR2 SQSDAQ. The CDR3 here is CASSPPPRGRHEQYF. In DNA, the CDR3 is TGTGCCAGCAGCCCTCCCCCCAGGGGGCGCCACGAGCAGTACTTC.

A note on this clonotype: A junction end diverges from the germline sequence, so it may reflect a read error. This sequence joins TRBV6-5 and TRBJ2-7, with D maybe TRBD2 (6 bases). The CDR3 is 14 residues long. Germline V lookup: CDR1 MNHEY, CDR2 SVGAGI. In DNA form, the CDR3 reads TGTACCAGCAGGCGGGACGGTAGCTCCTACGGGCAGTACTTC. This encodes CTSRRDGSSYGQYF.

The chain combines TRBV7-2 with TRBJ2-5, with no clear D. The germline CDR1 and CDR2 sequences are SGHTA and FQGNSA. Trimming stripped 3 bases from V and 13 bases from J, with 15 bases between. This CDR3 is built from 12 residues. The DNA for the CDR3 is TGTGCCAGCAGCTTTGAGGACCGTCGATTGTACTTC. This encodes CASSFEDRRLYF.

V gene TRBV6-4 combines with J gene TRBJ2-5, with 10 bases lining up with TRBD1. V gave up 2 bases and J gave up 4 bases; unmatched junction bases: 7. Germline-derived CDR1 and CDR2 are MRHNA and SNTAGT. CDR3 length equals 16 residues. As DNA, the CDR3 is TGTGCCAGCAGTGACCCCCGGGACAGGGGTCGAGAGACCCAGTACTTC. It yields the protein CASSDPRDRGRETQYF.